The sequence of this T cell receptor beta chain was determined in a study of blood T cell repertoires in COVID-19. Individuals drawn from about two dozen US areas were roughly 18 to 95 years old. Which cohort a participant joined came from the clinical history participants gave. Two negative PCRs, clearance, or symptom resolution characterized the recovered Cohort 3 donors. Original analysis: Amplification of reference gene primers was used by the study to estimate nucleated cell counts. The method was immunoSEQ multiplex PCR; TCRdb's version includes in-frame clones alone and lacks a portion of them. The V and J calls and clone size were taken over from that table, and D and trimming were inferred from the DNA. The data contain some 160,000 clones, roughly 80% of them singletons. Sequenced: PBMCs or T cells enriched from blood (not recorded which). The clonotype was recovered from a woman between 55 and 75 years old who had recovered from COVID-19.

The CDR3 DNA reads TGTGCCATCAGCCAGAATTTGAACACTGAAGCTTTCTTT. Its translation is CAISQNLNTEAFF. The genes are TRBV10-3 and TRBJ1-1; no reliable D call. Deletions cut 6 bases from V and 0 bases from J, with 8 bases between. The CDR3 runs 13 residues. The V gene's germline CDR1 is ENHRY and CDR2 SYGVKD.